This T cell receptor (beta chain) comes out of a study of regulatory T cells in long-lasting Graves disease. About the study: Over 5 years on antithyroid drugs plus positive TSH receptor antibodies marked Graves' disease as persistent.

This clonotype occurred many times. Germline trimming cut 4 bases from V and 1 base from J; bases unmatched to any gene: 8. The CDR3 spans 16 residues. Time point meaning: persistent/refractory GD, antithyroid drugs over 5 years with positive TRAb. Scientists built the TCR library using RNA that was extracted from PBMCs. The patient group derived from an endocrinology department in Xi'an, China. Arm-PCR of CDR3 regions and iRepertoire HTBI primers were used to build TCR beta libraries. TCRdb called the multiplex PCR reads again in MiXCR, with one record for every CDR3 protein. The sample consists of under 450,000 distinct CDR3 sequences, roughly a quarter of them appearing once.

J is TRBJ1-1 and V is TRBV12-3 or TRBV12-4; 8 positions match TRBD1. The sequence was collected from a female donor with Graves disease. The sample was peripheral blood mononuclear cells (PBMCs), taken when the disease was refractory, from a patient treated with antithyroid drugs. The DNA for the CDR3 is TGTGCCAGCAGTTCCTATACCGGGACAGGGAACACTGAAGCTTTCTTT. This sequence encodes CASSSYTGTGNTEAFF.